This T cell receptor beta chain came from a study of blood T cell repertoires in COVID-19 (dated by TCRdb to the early 2020s). Regarding the study in general: Samples from collaborators originated in the United States, Italy and Spain and spanned both the acute and convalescent phases of COVID-19. The prospective study material was composed of cDNA or gDNA derived from T cells, B-cell-depleted T cells, or PBMCs. The dataset comprised deeply sampled blood TCRbeta repertoires from subjects exposed to, actively infected with, or recovered from COVID-19. A freely available public database, intended as a resource for researchers studying the immune response to SARS-CoV-2, is where the repertoires were released. Samples were obtained from the ongoing ImmuneRACE study (first 160 participants) and from 1,254 subjects provided by 6 global collaborators. Sample metadata almost always included a de-identified subject ID, COVID-19 status, age in years and sex. Where available, HLA class I and class II types were obtained from metadata supplied by the sample provider rather than from assay-based typing. Findings and caveats that apply to the study as a whole: How much clinical and demographic metadata was included differed by source and by participant, and the metadata was provided uncurated.

Whole blood was collected in K2EDTA tubes by collaborating institutions according to the institutions' own protocols. Collaborator samples were shipped for TCRbeta analysis as frozen whole blood, isolated PBMCs, or DNA extracted from either sample type. TCRbeta CDR3 regions were amplified from genomic DNA by means of the immunoSEQ Assay, a bias-controlled multiplex PCR. The authors' pipeline ran thus. The number of nucleated cells in each sample was estimated by amplification of reference gene primers within the assay. To quantify the absolute abundance of each unique TCRbeta CDR3 rearrangement, sequence reads were collapsed and filtered. For each sample, productive Simpson clonality was calculated as the square root of Simpson's diversity index over productive rearrangements. Entries here come from immuneACCESS through TCRdb and include only in-frame sequences with V and J called. Some clones fail to appear in such tables; in the studies checked, an unresolved V gene covers under half of the shortfall, and the cause of the remainder is unknown. Clonal size and the V and J genes are those of that table, whereas D and trimming came from the DNA. The sample table lists roughly 67,000 clones, about 83% of them with a count of one. The ten largest account for roughly 6% of the sample.

This clone appeared a single time. Its antigen specificity is not known. The record has no base qualities; no much larger clone is one base away. V drops 3 bases and J drops 8 bases, leaving 10 bases in between. The germline V gene (reference sequence) supplies CDR1 DFQATT and CDR2 SNEGSKA. Measured from the cysteine to the phenylalanine, the CDR3 is 11 residues long. Only the CDR3 portion is preserved as DNA: 33 bases, with reading frame beginning at the first base. The receptor was derived from a woman aged 60-70 years with acute or convalescent COVID-19. The sample taken for sequencing was peripheral blood. The V and J segments used are TRBV20-1 and TRBJ1-2, with no D gene named confidently. CDR3 region: CSARYPGGYTF. The DNA sequence is given as TGCAGTGCTAGGTACCCGGGGGGCTACACCTTC.